A selection of T cell receptor beta chains follows, all from one sample in a study of shared clonotypes between healthy human individuals. Assay used: immunoSEQ multiplex PCR; TCRdb lists only in-frame clones, some missing. The sample contains 1,100,000 or so clones, around three quarters of which appear only once. Specimen: memory CD4+ T cells from PBMCs. These receptors were collected from a man aged 18-30 years in good health. Some clones in this sample may be carry-over from other donors' samples. The CDR3 runs from the conserved cysteine through the conserved F or W. A D gene is named only where the DNA matches it firmly. Only part of the rows carry a size: once, few, many, or a class if the clone is expanded.

len: 15
abundance: NA
j_gene: TRBJ2-3
d_gene: NA
v_gene: TRBV7-2
CDR3aa: CASSQEAIRTDTQYF
CDR3nt: TGTGCCAGCAGCCAAGAGGCCATTCGCACAGATACGCAGTATTTT

len: 15
abundance: NA
j_gene: TRBJ1-5
d_gene: TRBD1
v_gene: TRBV5-1
CDR3aa: CASSLDRGPTQPQHF
CDR3nt: TGCGCCAGCAGCTTGGACAGGGGGCCCACTCAGCCCCAGCATTTT

len: 16
abundance: NA
j_gene: TRBJ1-4
d_gene: TRBD1
v_gene: TRBV4-1
CDR3aa: CASSNKGQATNEKLFF
CDR3nt: TGCGCCAGCAGCAATAAAGGACAGGCAACTAATGAAAAACTGTTTTTT

len: 15
abundance: NA
j_gene: TRBJ2-7
d_gene: TRBD2
v_gene: TRBV7-9
CDR3aa: CASSETTSGSNEQYF
CDR3nt: TGTGCCAGCAGCGAGACTACTAGCGGGAGCAACGAGCAGTACTTC

len: 16
abundance: many
j_gene: TRBJ1-2
d_gene: NA
v_gene: TRBV7-2
CDR3aa: CASSYMGGRGGYGYTF
CDR3nt: TGTGCCAGCAGCTACATGGGGGGCAGGGGTGGCTATGGCTACACCTTC

len: 13
abundance: NA
j_gene: TRBJ1-2
d_gene: TRBD1
v_gene: TRBV25-1
CDR3aa: CASRDGTVGSYTF
CDR3nt: TGTGCCAGCAGGGACGGGACAGTCGGGAGCTACACCTTC

len: 14
abundance: NA
j_gene: TRBJ2-5
d_gene: NA
v_gene: TRBV6-1
CDR3aa: CASNRWGPGETQYF
CDR3nt: TGTGCCAGCAACCGGTGGGGACCGGGCGAGACCCAGTACTTC

len: 14
abundance: NA
j_gene: TRBJ1-2
d_gene: TRBD1
v_gene: TRBV9
CDR3aa: CASSADRGNYGYTF
CDR3nt: TGTGCCAGCAGCGCCGACAGGGGGAACTATGGCTACACCTTC

len: 13
abundance: NA
j_gene: TRBJ1-4
d_gene: NA
v_gene: TRBV27
CDR3aa: CASSPLEREKLFF
CDR3nt: TGTGCCAGCAGTCCCCTCGAAAGGGAAAAACTGTTTTTT

len: 14
abundance: few
j_gene: TRBJ2-2
d_gene: NA
v_gene: TRBV5-1
CDR3aa: CASSLAMNTGELFF
CDR3nt: TGCGCCAGCAGTCTGGCTATGAACACCGGGGAGCTGTTTTTT

len: 11
abundance: NA
j_gene: TRBJ2-1
d_gene: NA
v_gene: TRBV5-4
CDR3aa: CASGTENEQFF
CDR3nt: TGTGCCAGCGGTACGGAAAATGAGCAGTTCTTC

len: 13
abundance: NA
j_gene: TRBJ2-7
d_gene: TRBD2
v_gene: TRBV2
CDR3aa: CASRLAGGYEQYF
CDR3nt: TGTGCCAGCAGACTAGCGGGAGGGTACGAGCAGTACTTC

len: 14
abundance: NA
j_gene: TRBJ2-7
d_gene: TRBD2
v_gene: TRBV5-1
CDR3aa: CASRPLAGMDEQYF
CDR3nt: TGCGCCAGCAGACCATTAGCGGGAATGGACGAGCAGTACTTC

len: 12
abundance: NA
j_gene: TRBJ2-7
d_gene: NA
v_gene: TRBV9
CDR3aa: CASTYNSYEQYF
CDR3nt: TGTGCCAGCACCTACAACTCTTACGAGCAGTACTTC

len: 14
abundance: NA
j_gene: TRBJ1-1
d_gene: NA
v_gene: TRBV27
CDR3aa: CASSLSAADTEAFF
CDR3nt: TGTGCCAGCAGTTTATCGGCCGCGGACACTGAAGCTTTCTTT

len: 16
abundance: NA
j_gene: TRBJ2-1
d_gene: NA
v_gene: TRBV5-4
CDR3aa: CASSWWQTFSYNEQFF
CDR3nt: TGTGCCAGCAGCTGGTGGCAGACCTTCTCCTACAATGAGCAGTTCTTC

len: 9
abundance: NA
j_gene: TRBJ2-7
d_gene: NA
v_gene: TRBV27
CDR3aa: CASLNQQYF
CDR3nt: TGTGCCAGCCTGAACCAGCAGTACTTC

len: 14
abundance: NA
j_gene: TRBJ2-3
d_gene: NA
v_gene: TRBV19
CDR3aa: CASSIDAFTDTQYF
CDR3nt: TGTGCCAGTAGTATAGATGCGTTCACAGATACGCAGTATTTT

len: 14
abundance: NA
j_gene: TRBJ2-3
d_gene: NA
v_gene: TRBV6-5
CDR3aa: CASRQVIWTDTQYF
CDR3nt: TGTGCCAGCAGACAGGTCATTTGGACAGATACGCAGTATTTT

len: 12
abundance: NA
j_gene: TRBJ1-6
d_gene: NA
v_gene: TRBV2
CDR3aa: CASRLHNSPLHF
CDR3nt: TGTGCCAGCAGGTTACATAATTCACCCCTCCACTTT

len: 14
abundance: NA
j_gene: TRBJ2-4
d_gene: NA
v_gene: TRBV5-1
CDR3aa: CASSLGDFKNIQYF
CDR3nt: TGCGCCAGCAGCTTGGGAGATTTCAAAAACATTCAGTACTTC

len: 16
abundance: once
j_gene: TRBJ1-5
d_gene: TRBD1
v_gene: TRBV28
CDR3aa: CASTKKDRASNQPQHF
CDR3nt: TGTGCCAGCACCAAAAAGGACAGGGCTAGCAATCAGCCCCAGCATTTT

len: 15
abundance: NA
j_gene: TRBJ2-2
d_gene: NA
v_gene: TRBV7-2
CDR3aa: CASSTPGRDTGELFF
CDR3nt: TGTGCCAGCAGCACCCCGGGACGGGACACCGGGGAGCTGTTTTTT

len: 13
abundance: NA
j_gene: TRBJ2-7
d_gene: TRBD2
v_gene: TRBV2
CDR3aa: CASGLAGTYEQYF
CDR3nt: TGTGCCAGCGGGCTAGCGGGCACCTACGAGCAGTACTTC

len: 16
abundance: NA
j_gene: TRBJ2-1
d_gene: NA
v_gene: TRBV7-3
CDR3aa: CASSLTPAPGTDEQFF
CDR3nt: TGTGCCAGCAGCTTAACGCCGGCCCCGGGTACTGATGAGCAGTTCTTC

len: 13
abundance: NA
j_gene: TRBJ2-7
d_gene: NA
v_gene: TRBV4-1
CDR3aa: CASSPGPLYEQYF
CDR3nt: TGCGCCAGCTCCCCGGGACCCCTCTACGAGCAGTACTTC

len: 18
abundance: few
j_gene: TRBJ2-5
d_gene: TRBD2
v_gene: TRBV18
CDR3aa: CASSPPTGTSGAQETQYF
CDR3nt: TGTGCCAGCTCACCACCTACGGGGACTAGCGGGGCCCAAGAGACCCAGTACTTC

len: 13
abundance: NA
j_gene: TRBJ1-3
d_gene: NA
v_gene: TRBV29-1
CDR3aa: CSVVGSSGNTIYF
CDR3nt: TGCAGCGTTGTTGGGAGCTCTGGAAACACCATATATTTT

len: 15
abundance: NA
j_gene: TRBJ2-1
d_gene: TRBD2
v_gene: TRBV18
CDR3aa: CASSPGTSGDNEQFF
CDR3nt: TGTGCCAGCTCACCCGGGACTAGCGGCGACAATGAGCAGTTCTTC

len: 14
abundance: NA
j_gene: TRBJ2-5
d_gene: TRBD2
v_gene: TRBV2
CDR3aa: CASSALAGAETQYF
CDR3nt: TGTGCCAGCAGCGCACTAGCGGGAGCCGAGACCCAGTACTTC

len: 13
abundance: NA
j_gene: TRBJ1-4
d_gene: NA
v_gene: TRBV7-8
CDR3aa: CASAARTNEKLFF
CDR3nt: TGTGCCAGCGCGGCCAGGACTAATGAAAAACTGTTTTTT

len: 12
abundance: NA
j_gene: TRBJ1-6
d_gene: NA
v_gene: TRBV30
CDR3aa: CAWSPLNSPLHF
CDR3nt: TGTGCCTGGAGTCCACTGAATTCACCCCTCCACTTT

len: 11
abundance: NA
j_gene: TRBJ1-2
d_gene: NA
v_gene: TRBV20-1
CDR3aa: CSASGGNGYTF
CDR3nt: TGCAGTGCTAGTGGGGGGAATGGCTACACCTTC

len: 14
abundance: NA
j_gene: TRBJ2-7
d_gene: TRBD1
v_gene: TRBV15
CDR3aa: CATSPRQGSYEQYF
CDR3nt: TGTGCCACCAGCCCCAGACAGGGATCCTACGAGCAGTACTTC

len: 16
abundance: few
j_gene: TRBJ2-2
d_gene: NA
v_gene: TRBV4-2
CDR3aa: CASSQGVSRNTGELFF
CDR3nt: TGTGCCAGCAGCCAAGGGGTTAGCCGGAACACCGGGGAGCTGTTTTTT

len: 11
abundance: NA
j_gene: TRBJ2-6
d_gene: NA
v_gene: TRBV21-1
CDR3aa: CAPGRANVLTF
CDR3nt: TGTGCCCCCGGGAGGGCCAACGTCCTGACTTTC